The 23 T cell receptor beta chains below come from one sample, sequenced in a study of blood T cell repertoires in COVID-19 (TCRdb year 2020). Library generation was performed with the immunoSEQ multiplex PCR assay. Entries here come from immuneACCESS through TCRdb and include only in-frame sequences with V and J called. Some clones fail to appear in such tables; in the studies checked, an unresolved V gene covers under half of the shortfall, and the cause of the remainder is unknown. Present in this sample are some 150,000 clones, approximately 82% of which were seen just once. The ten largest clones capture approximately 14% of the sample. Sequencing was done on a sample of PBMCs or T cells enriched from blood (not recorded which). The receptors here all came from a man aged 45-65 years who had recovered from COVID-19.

CDR3 in amino acids: CASSLAGQNTEAFF. The CDR3 nucleotides read TGCGCCAGCAGCTTGGCTGGACAAAACACTGAAGCTTTCTTT. This sequence joins TRBV5-1 and TRBJ1-1, with TRBD1 as a possible D gene (5 bases). The CDR3 sequence is 14 residues long. V lost 0 bases and J 2 bases, leaving 8 bases between the germline ends. The germline gives CDR1 SGHRS, CDR2 YFSETQ.

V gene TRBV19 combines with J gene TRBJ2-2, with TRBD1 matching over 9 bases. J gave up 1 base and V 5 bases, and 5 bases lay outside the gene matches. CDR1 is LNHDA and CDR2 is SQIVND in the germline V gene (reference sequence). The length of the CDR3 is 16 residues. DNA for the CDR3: TGTGCCAGTAGTCCGACGGGACAGGGGAACACCGGGGAGCTGTTTTTT. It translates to CASSPTGQGNTGELFF.

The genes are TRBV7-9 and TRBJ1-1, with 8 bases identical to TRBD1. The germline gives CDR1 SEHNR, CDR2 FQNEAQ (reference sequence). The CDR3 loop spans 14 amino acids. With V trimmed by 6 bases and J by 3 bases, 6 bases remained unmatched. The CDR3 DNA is TGTGCCAGCAGATCTACAGGGGGATACACTGAAGCTTTCTTT. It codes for CASRSTGGYTEAFF.

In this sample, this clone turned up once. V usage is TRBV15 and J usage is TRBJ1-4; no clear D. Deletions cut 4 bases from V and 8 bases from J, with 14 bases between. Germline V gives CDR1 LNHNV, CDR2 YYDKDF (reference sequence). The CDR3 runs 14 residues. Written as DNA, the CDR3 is TGTGCCACCAGCACCGACACCGGGAGGGAAAAACTGTTTTTT. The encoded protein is CATSTDTGREKLFF.

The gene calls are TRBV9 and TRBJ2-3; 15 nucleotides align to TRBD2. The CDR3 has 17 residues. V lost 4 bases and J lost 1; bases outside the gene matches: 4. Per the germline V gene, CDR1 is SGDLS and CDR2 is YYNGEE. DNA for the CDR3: TGTGCCAGCAGCCTGGGACTAGCGGGGGGTGGCACAGATACGCAGTATTTT. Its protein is CASSLGLAGGGTDTQYF.

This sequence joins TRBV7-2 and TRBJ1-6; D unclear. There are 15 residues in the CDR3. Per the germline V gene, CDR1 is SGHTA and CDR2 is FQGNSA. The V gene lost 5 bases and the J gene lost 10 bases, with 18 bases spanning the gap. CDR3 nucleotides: TGTGCCAGCAGCCAAGATGCTGGGAGAAGATCACCCCTCCACTTT. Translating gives CASSQDAGRRSPLHF. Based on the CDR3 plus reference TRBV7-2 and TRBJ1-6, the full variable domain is GAGVSQSPSNKVTEKGKDVELRCDPISGHTALYWYRQSLGQGLEFLIYFQGNSAPDKSGLPSDRFSAERTGGSVSTLTIQRTQQEDSAVYLCASSQDAGRRSPLHFGNGTRLTVT.

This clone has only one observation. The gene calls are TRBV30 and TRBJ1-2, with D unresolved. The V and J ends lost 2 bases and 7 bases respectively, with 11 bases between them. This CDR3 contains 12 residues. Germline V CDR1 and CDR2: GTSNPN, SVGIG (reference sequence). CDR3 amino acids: CAWSRDVIGYTF. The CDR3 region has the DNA TGTGCCTGGAGTCGGGATGTAATTGGCTACACCTTC.

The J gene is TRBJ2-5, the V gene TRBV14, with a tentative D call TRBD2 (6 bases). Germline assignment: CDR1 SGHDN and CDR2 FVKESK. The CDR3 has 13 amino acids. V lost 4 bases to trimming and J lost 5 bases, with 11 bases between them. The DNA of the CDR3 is TGTGCCAGCAGCCGGGGACTTGGGGAGACCCAGTACTTC. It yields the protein CASSRGLGETQYF.

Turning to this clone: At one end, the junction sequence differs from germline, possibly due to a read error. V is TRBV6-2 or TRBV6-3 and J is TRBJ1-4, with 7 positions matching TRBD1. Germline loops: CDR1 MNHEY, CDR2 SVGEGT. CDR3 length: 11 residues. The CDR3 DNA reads TGTGCCAGCAGCCACGGGACAGAACCCAATTTT. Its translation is CASSHGTEPNF.

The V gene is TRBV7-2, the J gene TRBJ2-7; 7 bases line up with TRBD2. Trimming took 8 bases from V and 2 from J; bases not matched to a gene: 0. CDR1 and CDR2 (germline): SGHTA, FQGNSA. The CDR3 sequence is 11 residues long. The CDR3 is CASGGAYEQYF. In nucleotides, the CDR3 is TGTGCCAGCGGGGGGGCCTACGAGCAGTACTTC. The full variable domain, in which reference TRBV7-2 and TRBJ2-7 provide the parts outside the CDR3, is GAGVSQSPSNKVTEKGKDVELRCDPISGHTALYWYRQSLGQGLEFLIYFQGNSAPDKSGLPSDRFSAERTGGSVSTLTIQRTQQEDSAVYLCASGGAYEQYFGPGTRLTVT.

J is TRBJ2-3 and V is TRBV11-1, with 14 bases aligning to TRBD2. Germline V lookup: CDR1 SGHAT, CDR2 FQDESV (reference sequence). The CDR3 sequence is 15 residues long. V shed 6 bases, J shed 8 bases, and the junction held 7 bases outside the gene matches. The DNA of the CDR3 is TGTGCCAGCAGACGACTAGCGGGGGGGCCTGGTACGCAGTATTTT. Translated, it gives CASRRLAGGPGTQYF. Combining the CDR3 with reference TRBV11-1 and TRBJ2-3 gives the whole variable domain EAEVAQSPRYKITEKSQAVAFWCDPISGHATLYWYRQILGQGPELLVQFQDESVVDDSQLPKDRFSAERLKGVDSTLKIQPAELGDSAMYLCASRRLAGGPGTQYFGPGTRLTVL.

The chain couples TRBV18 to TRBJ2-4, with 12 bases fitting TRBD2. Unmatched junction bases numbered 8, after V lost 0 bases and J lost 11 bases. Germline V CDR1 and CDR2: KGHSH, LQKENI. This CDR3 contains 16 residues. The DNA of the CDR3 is TGTGCCAGCTCACCACCGGCTAGCGGGGGGGCCAAAGTTCAGTACTTC. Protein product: CASSPPASGGAKVQYF.

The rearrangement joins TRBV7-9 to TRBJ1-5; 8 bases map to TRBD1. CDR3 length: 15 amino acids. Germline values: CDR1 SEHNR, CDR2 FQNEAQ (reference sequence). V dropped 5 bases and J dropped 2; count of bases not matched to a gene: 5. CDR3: CASSPQGVGNQPQHF. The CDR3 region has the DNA TGTGCCAGCAGCCCACAGGGGGTAGGCAATCAGCCCCAGCATTTT.

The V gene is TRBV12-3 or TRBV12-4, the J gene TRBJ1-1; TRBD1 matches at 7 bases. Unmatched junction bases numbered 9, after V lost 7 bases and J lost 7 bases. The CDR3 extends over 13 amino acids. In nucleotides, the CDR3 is TGTGCCAGCACCCTACAGGGGCGAGGTGAAGCTTTCTTT. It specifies CASTLQGRGEAFF.

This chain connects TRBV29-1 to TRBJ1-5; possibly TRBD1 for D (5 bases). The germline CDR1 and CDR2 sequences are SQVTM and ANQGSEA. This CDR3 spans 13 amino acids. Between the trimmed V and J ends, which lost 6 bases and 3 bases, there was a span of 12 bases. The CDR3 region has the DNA TGCAGCGTCGCCCGGGGGGACAATCAGCCCCAGCATTTT. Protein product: CSVARGDNQPQHF.

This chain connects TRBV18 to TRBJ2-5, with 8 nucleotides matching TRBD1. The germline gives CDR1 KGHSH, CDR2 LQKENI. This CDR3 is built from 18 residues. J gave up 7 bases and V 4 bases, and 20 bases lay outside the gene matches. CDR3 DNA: TGTGCCAGCTCACTTCAGCAGCCCCCCCGGACAGGGTTGGTGACCCAGTACTTC. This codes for CASSLQQPPRTGLVTQYF.

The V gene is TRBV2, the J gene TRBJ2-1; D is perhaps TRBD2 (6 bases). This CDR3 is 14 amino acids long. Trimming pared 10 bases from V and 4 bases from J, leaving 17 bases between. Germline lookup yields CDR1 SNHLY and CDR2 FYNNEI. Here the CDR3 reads CATSSGTHYNEQFF. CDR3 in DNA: TGTGCCACCTCCTCCGGGACTCATTACAATGAGCAGTTCTTC.

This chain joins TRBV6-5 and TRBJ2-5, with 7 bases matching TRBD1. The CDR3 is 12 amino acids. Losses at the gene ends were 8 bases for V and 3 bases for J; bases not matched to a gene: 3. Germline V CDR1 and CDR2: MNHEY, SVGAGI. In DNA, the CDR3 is TGTGCCAGCTGGGACAGCAAAGAGACCCAGTACTTC. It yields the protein CASWDSKETQYF.

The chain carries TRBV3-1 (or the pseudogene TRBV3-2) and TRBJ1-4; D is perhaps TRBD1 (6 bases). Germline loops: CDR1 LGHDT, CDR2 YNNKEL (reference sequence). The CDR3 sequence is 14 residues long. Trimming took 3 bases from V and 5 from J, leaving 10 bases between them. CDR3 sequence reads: CASSHLQGNEKLFF. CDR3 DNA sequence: TGTGCCAGCAGCCACTTGCAGGGGAATGAAAAACTGTTTTTT.

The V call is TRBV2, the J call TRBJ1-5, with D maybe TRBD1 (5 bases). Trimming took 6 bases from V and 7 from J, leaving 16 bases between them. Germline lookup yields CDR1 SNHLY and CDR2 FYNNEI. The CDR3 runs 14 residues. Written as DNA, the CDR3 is TGTGCCAGCAGCCCCACAGGTCAGGGACAGCCCCAGCATTTT. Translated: CASSPTGQGQPQHF.

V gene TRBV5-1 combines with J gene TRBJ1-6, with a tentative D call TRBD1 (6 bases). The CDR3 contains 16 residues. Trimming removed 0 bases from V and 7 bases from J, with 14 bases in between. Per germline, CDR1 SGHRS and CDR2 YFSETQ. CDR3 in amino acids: CASSLGTGLGNSPLHF. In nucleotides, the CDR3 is TGCGCCAGCAGCTTGGGCACAGGGTTGGGGAATTCACCCCTCCACTTT.

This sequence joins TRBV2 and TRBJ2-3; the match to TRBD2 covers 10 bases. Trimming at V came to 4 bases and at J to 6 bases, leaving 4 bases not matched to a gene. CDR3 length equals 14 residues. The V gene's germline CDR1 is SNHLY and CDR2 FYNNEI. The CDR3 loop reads CASSASGGADTQYF. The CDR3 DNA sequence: TGTGCCAGCAGTGCCAGCGGGGGGGCTGATACGCAGTATTTT.

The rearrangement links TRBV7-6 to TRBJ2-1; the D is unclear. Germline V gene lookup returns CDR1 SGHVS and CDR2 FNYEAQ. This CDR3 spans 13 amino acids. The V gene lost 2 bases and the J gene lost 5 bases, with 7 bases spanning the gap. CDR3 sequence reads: CASSLRRNNEQFF. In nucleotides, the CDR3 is TGTGCCAGCAGCTTAAGGCGGAACAATGAGCAGTTCTTC.